The text below deals with one T cell receptor (beta chain). The V end was cut by 3 bases, the J end by 4 bases, with 15 bases between. CDR1 is MDHEN, CDR2 SYDVKM, per germline. CDR3 length: 15 residues. PCR was performed a second time for about 6 to 12 cycles using a sample-barcoded 5' primer and a J-beta primer mix. Each cDNA molecule was tagged by a template-switch adaptor that had 12 random nucleotides. Via MiXCR, TCRdb re-called the 5' RACE reads, giving one row per CDR3 protein. The table lists around 940,000 distinct CDR3 sequences, roughly half of them singletons. The data belong to a study of blood T cells in healthy people across ages.

The chain uses TRBV28 and TRBJ2-5, with D unclear. The sample consisted of blood. The TCR comes from a woman aged 55-75 years in good health. CDR3 sequence: CASSFPRTAPETQYF. CDR3 bases: TGTGCCAGCAGTTTCCCCCGGACCGCCCCAGAGACCCAGTACTTC.